This T cell receptor beta chain was captured by sequencing in a study of T-cell memory formation after mild COVID-19. MiXCR, run by TCRdb on the 5' RACE reads, gives a single entry per CDR3 protein. Among hundreds of thousands of distinct CDR3 sequences, approximately 14% were seen once, and the ten largest hold 22%. V dropped 2 bases and J dropped 2 bases, with 17 bases sitting between them. CDR3 size: 17 residues. The germline gives CDR1 MGHRA, CDR2 YSYEKL. This clonotype was seen just once. The antigen is unknown. This could be a read error, since a much larger clone is one nucleotide away. Findings and limits, study-wide: CD4/CD8 balance held among clones contracting day 15 to 85, and later expanders leaned CD4+. Contracting CD4+ clones were located mainly in CM and EM, and CD8+ clones in EMRA.

The TCR originated in a man younger than 35 who had mild COVID-19 (a few samples of this study predate the infection). Cell type and time point are not known. The sequenced material came from PBMCs or a T cell subset sorted from them (not recorded which). This sequence joins TRBV4-1 and TRBJ2-3; D perhaps matches TRBD2 (7 bases). Here the CDR3 DNA reads TGCGCCAGCAGCCAAAGTCCTGGCGGGGGCGACACAGATACGCAGTATTTT. This gives the protein CASSQSPGGGDTDTQYF.